This is a list of T cell receptor beta chains from one sample in a study of naive and memory T cell subsets. TCRdb reprocessed the UMI-ligation and nested PCR reads with MiXCR, giving one entry per CDR3 protein. The table lists about 80,000 distinct CDR3 sequences, about 12% of them singletons, with roughly 0.9% in the top ten. Source material: central memory CD4+ T cells from blood. The receptors come from a human donor in good health. Each CDR3 is given with its conserved first and last residue. A D gene is named only where the DNA matches it firmly. Rows may omit the clone size; those that give it use once, few, many or a size class.

d_call,v_call,j_call,clone_size,cdr3_aa,cdr3_nt
TRBD2,TRBV29-1,TRBJ2-5,.,CSVRVSGTETQYF,TGCAGCGTTCGGGTTAGCGGGACTGAGACCCAGTACTTC
TRBD1,TRBV6-5,TRBJ1-1,.,CASSQDRAVWAEAFF,TGTGCCAGCAGCCAGGACAGGGCGGTATGGGCTGAAGCTTTCTTT
.,TRBV20-1,TRBJ1-1,few,CSAPPVGRPNTEAFF,TGCAGTGCTCCCCCCGTGGGGCGGCCAAACACTGAAGCTTTCTTT
TRBD2,TRBV20-1,TRBJ2-5,many,CSAARGFGGRSETQYF,TGCAGTGCTGCCCGCGGGTTTGGCGGGAGGTCGGAGACCCAGTACTTC
.,TRBV9,TRBJ2-6,.,CASSTTQGSGANVLTF,TGTGCCAGCAGCACAACCCAGGGCTCTGGGGCCAACGTCCTGACTTTC
.,TRBV28,TRBJ2-7,few,CASSLFDYEQYF,TGTGCCAGCAGTTTATTTGACTACGAGCAGTACTTC
.,TRBV19,TRBJ1-6,few,CASTTQFGGSPLHF,TGTGCCAGCACTACACAGTTCGGGGGGTCACCCCTCCACTTT
.,TRBV5-1,TRBJ2-5,many,CASSLDQETQYF,TGCGCCAGCAGCTTGGACCAAGAGACCCAGTACTTC
TRBD2,TRBV5-1,TRBJ2-3,once,CASSLSGTSGSTDTQYF,TGCGCCAGCAGCTTGTCCGGGACTAGCGGGAGTACAGATACGCAGTATTTT
.,TRBV10-1,TRBJ2-7,.,CASSDPSGTYEQYF,TGCGCCAGCAGTGACCCGTCAGGGACGTACGAGCAGTACTTC
TRBD1,TRBV27,TRBJ2-7,many,CASSVRGTAYEQYF,TGTGCCAGCAGTGTGCGTGGGACAGCCTACGAGCAGTACTTC
TRBD1,TRBV11-2,TRBJ1-3,few,CASSLTPRTGGNTIYF,TGTGCCAGCAGCTTAACCCCCCGGACAGGGGGAAACACCATATATTTT
.,TRBV21-1,TRBJ1-6,few,CASSSTAVYNSPLHF,TGTGCCAGCAGTTCGACAGCCGTTTATAATTCACCCCTCCACTTT
TRBD2,TRBV7-2,TRBJ2-7,.,CASRQGGVVSEQYF,TGTGCCAGCAGGCAGGGAGGGGTTGTCAGCGAGCAGTACTTC
.,TRBV14,TRBJ2-5,.,CASRPAGLASGETQYF,TGTGCCAGCAGACCCGCCGGGTTGGCGAGTGGAGAGACCCAGTACTTC
TRBD2,TRBV5-1,TRBJ2-5,few,CASSPAGGPGETQYF,TGCGCCAGCAGCCCAGCGGGAGGGCCTGGGGAGACCCAGTACTTC
.,TRBV4-2,TRBJ1-5,.,CASSPRVVNQPQHF,TGTGCCAGCAGCCCCAGGGTGGTTAATCAGCCCCAGCATTTT
.,TRBV20-1,TRBJ1-5,few,CSAAVKGPNQPQHF,TGCAGTGCGGCAGTAAAGGGCCCCAATCAGCCCCAGCATTTT
TRBD1,TRBV27,TRBJ2-7,few,CASRGGRDRTYEQYF,TGTGCCAGCAGAGGGGGCCGGGACAGAACCTACGAGCAGTACTTC
.,TRBV7-2,TRBJ2-7,many,CASSLWASSEQYF,TGTGCCAGCAGCTTATGGGCTAGTAGCGAGCAGTACTTC
.,TRBV6-1,TRBJ2-1,.,CASRPPGRELEQFF,TGTGCCAGCAGACCTCCGGGACGGGAGCTTGAGCAGTTCTTC
.,TRBV12-3/TRBV12-4,TRBJ2-1,medium-sized,CASSLYNEQFF,TGTGCCAGCAGTTTATACAATGAGCAGTTCTTC
TRBD2,TRBV2,TRBJ2-7,.,CASSQLAGGGNEQYF,TGTGCCAGCAGTCAACTAGCGGGAGGAGGGAACGAGCAGTACTTC
.,TRBV5-1,TRBJ1-5,.,CASSLFGDSNQPQHF,TGCGCCAGCAGCTTGTTCGGGGATAGCAATCAGCCCCAGCATTTT
.,TRBV19,TRBJ2-1,many,CASSILLTAPVEQFF,TGTGCCAGTAGCATACTTCTCACGGCACCCGTTGAGCAGTTCTTC
TRBD2,TRBV4-2,TRBJ2-1,few,CASSQGTGTSGRVGNEQFF,TGTGCCAGCAGCCAGGGAACCGGGACTAGCGGGAGGGTAGGCAATGAGCAGTTCTTC
.,TRBV5-6,TRBJ1-1,few,CASSYPNTEAFF,TGTGCCAGCAGCTACCCGAACACTGAAGCTTTCTTT
.,TRBV11-1,TRBJ2-5,once,CASSLYSIRECGETQYF,TGTGCCAGCAGCCTCTATAGCATTCGGGAGTGTGGAGAGACCCAGTACTTC
.,TRBV12-3/TRBV12-4,TRBJ2-7,few,CASRTTRRFYEQYF,TGTGCCAGCAGGACAACTCGGCGATTCTACGAGCAGTACTTC
.,TRBV12-3/TRBV12-4,TRBJ2-7,.,CASRPAASYEQYF,TGTGCCAGCAGGCCAGCGGCCTCCTACGAGCAGTACTTC
.,TRBV12-3/TRBV12-4,TRBJ2-5,few,CASSAGAVQETQYF,TGTGCCAGCAGTGCAGGGGCCGTCCAAGAGACCCAGTACTTC
TRBD1,TRBV10-3,TRBJ2-7,few,CAISASGTGAGQYF,TGTGCCATCAGTGCCTCCGGGACAGGGGCTGGGCAGTACTTC
.,TRBV10-3,TRBJ2-2,few,CAISGSNTGELFF,TGTGCCATCAGTGGGTCCAACACCGGGGAGCTGTTTTTT
TRBD1,TRBV28,TRBJ1-5,few,CASSINRGSNQPQHF,TGTGCCAGTAGTATAAACAGGGGTAGCAATCAGCCCCAGCATTTT
TRBD1,TRBV2,TRBJ2-7,.,CASMEDRGGNEQYF,TGTGCCAGCATGGAGGACAGGGGGGGAAACGAGCAGTACTTC
.,TRBV6-2/TRBV6-3,TRBJ2-2,few,CASSSSGTAFTGELFF,TGTGCCAGCAGTTCCTCGGGGACCGCGTTCACCGGGGAGCTGTTTTTT
TRBD2,TRBV2,TRBJ2-7,few,CASSKLRGGSGVSSYEQYF,TGTGCCAGCAGTAAACTCCGGGGTGGTAGCGGGGTAAGCTCCTACGAGCAGTACTTC
.,TRBV29-1,TRBJ2-7,many,CSVFGGGHEQYF,TGCAGCGTGTTCGGGGGCGGCCACGAGCAGTACTTC
TRBD1,TRBV24-1,TRBJ2-5,many,CATSDGTGAQETQYF,TGTGCCACCAGTGATGGGACAGGGGCCCAAGAGACCCAGTACTTC
.,TRBV10-3,TRBJ2-3,.,CAIRTGDTQYF,TGTGCCATCCGGACCGGGGATACGCAGTATTTT
TRBD2,TRBV7-8,TRBJ2-5,many,CASSLAPLAREETQYF,TGTGCCAGCAGCTTAGCCCCACTAGCGAGAGAAGAGACCCAGTACTTC
.,TRBV27,TRBJ1-1,few,CASSRPGLNTEAFF,TGTGCCAGCAGTCGGCCAGGGTTGAACACTGAAGCTTTCTTT
.,TRBV18,TRBJ2-7,.,CASSGQSYEQYF,TGTGCCAGCTCAGGACAGAGCTACGAGCAGTACTTC
.,TRBV28,TRBJ1-4,many,CASSQGIQLFF,TGTGCCAGCAGCCAGGGGATACAACTGTTTTTT
TRBD2,TRBV20-1,TRBJ2-1,.,CSANGLAGVQFF,TGCAGTGCTAATGGACTAGCGGGAGTCCAGTTCTTC
TRBD1,TRBV18,TRBJ1-5,few,CASSANRGSYNQPQHF,TGTGCCAGCTCAGCAAACAGGGGCTCATACAATCAGCCCCAGCATTTT
.,TRBV18,TRBJ2-3,many,CASSPPDSSGTDTQYF,TGTGCCAGCTCACCACCCGACAGTTCCGGCACAGATACGCAGTATTTT
.,TRBV12-3/TRBV12-4,TRBJ2-7,many,CASSVQGGGTYEQYF,TGTGCCAGCAGTGTACAGGGTGGTGGAACCTACGAGCAGTACTTC
TRBD2,TRBV11-2,TRBJ2-1,many,CASSLEIIGTSGSNEQFF,TGTGCCAGCAGCTTAGAGATCATCGGGACTAGCGGGAGTAATGAGCAGTTCTTC
TRBD2,TRBV11-3,TRBJ2-1,.,CASSLGLAGAGNEQFF,TGTGCCAGCAGCTTAGGACTAGCGGGAGCAGGCAATGAGCAGTTCTTC
TRBD1,TRBV12-3/TRBV12-4,TRBJ1-6,few,CASSLGTGQNSPLHF,TGTGCCAGCAGTTTGGGGACAGGGCAGAATTCACCCCTCCACTTT